The clone carrying this T cell receptor beta chain was observed a handful of times. Its antigen is not known. This CDR3 comprises 15 residues. The germline V gene encodes CDR1 LNHDA and CDR2 SQIVND (reference sequence). V was shortened by 5 bases and J by 1 base, with 14 bases between the two germline ends. These data come from a study of T-cell memory formation after mild COVID-19. The study, taken as a whole, reports: Day 37-peaking second-wave clones had unconfirmed SARS-CoV-2 specificity. Mainly in CM and EM were contracting CD4+ clones; CD8+ were in EMRA.

TCRdb used MiXCR to reprocess the 5' RACE reads, holding one entry per CDR3 protein. The repertoire holds about 500,000 distinct CDR3 sequences, with roughly 20% as singletons. What was sequenced was PBMCs or a T cell subset sorted from them (not recorded which). V and J are TRBV19 and TRBJ1-1, with D possibly being TRBD1 (6 bases). The clonotype was recovered from an adult woman who had mild COVID-19 (a few samples of this study predate the infection). Cell type and time point are not known. The CDR3 loop is CASSSPGHPNTEAFF. The DNA for the CDR3 is TGTGCCAGTAGTTCTCCGGGACACCCGAACACTGAAGCTTTCTTT.